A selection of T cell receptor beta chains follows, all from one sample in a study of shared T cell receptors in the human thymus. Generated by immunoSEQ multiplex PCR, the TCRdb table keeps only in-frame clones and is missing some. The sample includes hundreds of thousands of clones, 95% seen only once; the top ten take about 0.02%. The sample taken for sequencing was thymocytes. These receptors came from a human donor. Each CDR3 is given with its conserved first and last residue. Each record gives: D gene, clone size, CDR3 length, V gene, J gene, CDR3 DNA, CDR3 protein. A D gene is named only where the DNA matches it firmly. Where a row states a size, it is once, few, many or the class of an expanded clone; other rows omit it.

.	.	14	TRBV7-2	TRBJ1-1	TGTGCCAGCAGCTCAGGCGGGGTTCCATATCAGGCTTTCTTT	CASSSGGVPYQAFF
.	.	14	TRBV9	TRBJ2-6	TGTGCCAGCAGCGTTCAGTCCTGGGCCAACGTCCTGACTTTC	CASSVQSWANVLTF
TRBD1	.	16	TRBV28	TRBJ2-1	TGTGCCAGCAGTTCCAACCACAGGGGGAGCTACAATGAGCAGTTCTTC	CASSSNHRGSYNEQFF
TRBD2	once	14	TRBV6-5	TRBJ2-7	TGTGCCAGCAGCTTAGCGGGAGGTTCCTACGAGCAGTACTTC	CASSLAGGSYEQYF
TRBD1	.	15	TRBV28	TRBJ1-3	TGTGCCAGCAGTCCAGACAGGGTCTCTGGAAACACCATATATTTT	CASSPDRVSGNTIYF
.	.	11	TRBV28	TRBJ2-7	TGTGCCAGCAGACGTGTTTACGAGCAGTACTTC	CASRRVYEQYF
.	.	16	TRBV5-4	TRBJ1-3	TGTGCCAGCAGCAGACCGACAGGCCGCTCTGGAAACACCATATATTTT	CASSRPTGRSGNTIYF
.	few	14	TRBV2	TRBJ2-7	TGTGCCAGCAGTGAAATGAGAGGGATCTACGAGCAGTACTTC	CASSEMRGIYEQYF
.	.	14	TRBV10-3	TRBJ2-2	TGTGCCATCAGTGAGACAGGGAACACCGGGGAGCTGTTTTTT	CAISETGNTGELFF
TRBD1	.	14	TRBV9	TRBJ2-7	TGTGCCAGCAGCCCCAGACAGGGTTGCTACGAGCAGTACTTC	CASSPRQGCYEQYF
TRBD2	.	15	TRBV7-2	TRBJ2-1	TGTGCCAGCGCACCTAGCGGGAGATCATACAATGAGCAGTTCTTC	CASAPSGRSYNEQFF
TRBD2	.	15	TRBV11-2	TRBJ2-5	TGTGCCAGCAGCCAAAGACCCTGGACTAGCGGGCTCGAGTACTTC	CASSQRPWTSGLEYF
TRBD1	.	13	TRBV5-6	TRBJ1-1	TGTGCCAGCGAAGGGGAGGGGGCGGATGAAGCTTTCTTT	CASEGEGADEAFF
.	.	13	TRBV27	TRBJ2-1	TGTGCCAGCAGTCAACGGGGGAAGGATGAGCAGTTCTTC	CASSQRGKDEQFF
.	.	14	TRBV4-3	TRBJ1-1	TGCGCCAGCAGCCAAGGGCAGATAAACACTGAAGCTTTCTTT	CASSQGQINTEAFF
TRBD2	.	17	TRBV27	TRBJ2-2	TGTGCCAGCAGTTTAAACGCGGTAGCGGGAGTGGCCGGGGAGCTGTTTTTT	CASSLNAVAGVAGELFF
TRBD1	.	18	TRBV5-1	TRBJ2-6	TGCGCCAGCAGCTTGGGTGGGACAGCTCGCCCTGGGGCCAACGTCCTGACTTTC	CASSLGGTARPGANVLTF
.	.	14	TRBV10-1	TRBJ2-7	TGCGCCAGCAGTGACGACTCATCACCCTACGAGCAGTACTTC	CASSDDSSPYEQYF
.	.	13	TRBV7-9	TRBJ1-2	TGTGCCAGCAGCTTGGGAGAGGACTATGGCTACACCTTC	CASSLGEDYGYTF
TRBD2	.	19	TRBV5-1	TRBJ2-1	TGCGCCAGCAGCTCGTACACCCTAGCGGGAGAGACCTCCTACAATGAGCAGTTCTTC	CASSSYTLAGETSYNEQFF
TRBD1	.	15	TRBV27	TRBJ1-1	TGTGCCAGCAGTTTCAGAGACAGGGGCTACACTGAAGCTTTCTTT	CASSFRDRGYTEAFF
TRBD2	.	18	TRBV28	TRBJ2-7	TGTGCCAGCAGTTTATGCCGCGTGAAAGGCGGGAGGGCCCGCGAGCAGTACTTC	CASSLCRVKGGRAREQYF
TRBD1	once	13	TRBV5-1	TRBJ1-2	TGCGCCAGCTCCTCGGGACAGGGTGACGGCTACACCTTC	CASSSGQGDGYTF
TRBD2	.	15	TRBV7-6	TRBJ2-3	TGTGCCAGCAGCCAAAGACTAGCGGGCACAGATACGCAGTATTTT	CASSQRLAGTDTQYF
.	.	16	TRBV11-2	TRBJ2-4	TGTGCCAGCAGCTCATATAGGCGACCAGCGAAAAACATTCAGTACTTC	CASSSYRRPAKNIQYF
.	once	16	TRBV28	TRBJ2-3	TGTGCCAGCAGACCGGGACTCACCTTTGACACAGATACGCAGTATTTT	CASRPGLTFDTDTQYF
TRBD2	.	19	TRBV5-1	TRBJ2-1	TGCGCCAGCAGCTTGTATTTAGTTCTAGCGGGGGCGGGTGACAATGAGCAGTTCTTC	CASSLYLVLAGAGDNEQFF
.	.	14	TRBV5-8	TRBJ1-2	TGTGCCAGCAGCAACAGACGGATCCTCTATGGCTACACCTTC	CASSNRRILYGYTF
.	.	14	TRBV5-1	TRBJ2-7	TGCGCCAGCAGCTTCGGGGACCCTTGGAACGAGCAGTACTTC	CASSFGDPWNEQYF
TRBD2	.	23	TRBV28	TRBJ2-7	TGTGCCAGCAGTTCAGAAGCCGGACTAGCGGGATTAAGCGTGCGCCATAAAACCTACGAGCAGTACTTC	CASSSEAGLAGLSVRHKTYEQYF
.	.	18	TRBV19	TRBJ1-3	TGTGCCAGTAGTATAGATCGGGCCAGGATGCACTCTGGAAACACCATATATTTT	CASSIDRARMHSGNTIYF
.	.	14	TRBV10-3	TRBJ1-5	TGTGCCATCAGGGGAGGGAATTCCAGGGGGCCCCAGCATTTT	CAIRGGNSRGPQHF
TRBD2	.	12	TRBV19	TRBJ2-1	TGTGCCAGTAGTCCCAGCGGGGGTTCAAAGTTCTTC	CASSPSGGSKFF
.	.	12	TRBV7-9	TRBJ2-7	TGTGCCAGCAGCCCAACCCCCCCCGAGCAGTACTTC	CASSPTPPEQYF
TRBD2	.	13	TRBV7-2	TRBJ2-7	TGTGCCAGCAGTCCGGGAGGCTCCTACGAGCAGTACTTC	CASSPGGSYEQYF
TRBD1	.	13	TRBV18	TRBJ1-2	TGTGCCAGCTCACCGGGACAGGGGGTTGGCTACACCTTC	CASSPGQGVGYTF
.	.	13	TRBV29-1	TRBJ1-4	TGCAGCGTTGTATGGGGACGAAAGGGAAAACTGTTTTTT	CSVVWGRKGKLFF
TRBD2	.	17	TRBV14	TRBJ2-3	TGTGCCAGCAGCCCACGACGACTAGCGGGTTCCACAGATACGCAGTATTTT	CASSPRRLAGSTDTQYF
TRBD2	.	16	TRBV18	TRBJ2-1	TGTGCCAGCTCACCACATGGGACTAGCGGTTACAATGAGCAGTTCTTC	CASSPHGTSGYNEQFF
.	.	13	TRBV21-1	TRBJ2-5	TGTGCCAGCAGCAAAGGGGAGTTGGAGACCCAGTACTTC	CASSKGELETQYF